This is a list of T cell receptor beta chains from one sample in a study of blood T cells in healthy people across ages. TCRdb passed the 5' RACE reads through MiXCR, listing each CDR3 protein once. The sample carries about 1.8 million distinct CDR3 sequences, around 48% recorded once. The sequenced material came from blood. These receptor sequences come from a woman in her forties in good health. CDR3s include the opening cysteine and the closing phenylalanine or tryptophan. A D gene is named only where the DNA matches it firmly. A clone size is listed for some rows: how often the clone was seen (once, few, many), or a class if it is expanded.

few	TRBV2	TRBJ2-1	TRBD1	TGTGCCAGCACTTTAGAGACAGGGGGCTCCCTCAATGAGCAGTTCTTC	CASTLETGGSLNEQFF
NA	TRBV12-3/TRBV12-4	TRBJ2-3	TRBD1	TGTGCCAGCAGGGGACAGGGGATCACCACAGATACGCAGTATTTT	CASRGQGITTDTQYF
NA	TRBV6-5	TRBJ2-1	NA	TGTGCCAGCAGAACCCTTGGTTCGGAGGAGCAGTTCTTC	CASRTLGSEEQFF
NA	TRBV2	TRBJ2-7	NA	TGTGCCACCAAGTCAGGGGCCGAGCAGTACTTC	CATKSGAEQYF
few	TRBV9	TRBJ1-2	NA	TGTGCCAGCAGCGTAGTGGAGGCAGACTACAACTATGGCTACACCTTC	CASSVVEADYNYGYTF
NA	TRBV10-3	TRBJ2-7	NA	TGTGCCATCGGGGACCGAGGGGGCGGGGTCAATGAGCAGTACTTC	CAIGDRGGGVNEQYF
NA	TRBV7-9	TRBJ2-7	NA	TGTGCCACCACTGGGGGCTCGAGCTCCTACGAGCAGTACTTC	CATTGGSSSYEQYF
NA	TRBV6-5	TRBJ2-3	TRBD1	TGTGCCAGCAGTTACTCCCCGACAGGGCGGACAGATACGCAGTATTTT	CASSYSPTGRTDTQYF
NA	TRBV7-3	TRBJ1-1	NA	TGTGCCAGCAGCTTAAACGGAATGAACACTGAAGCTTTCTTT	CASSLNGMNTEAFF
NA	TRBV20-1	TRBJ2-1	TRBD1	TGCAGTGCCCCAAGCCCGGGACAGGGTTCATACAATGAGCAGTTCTTC	CSAPSPGQGSYNEQFF
NA	TRBV28	TRBJ2-7	TRBD1	TGTGCCAGCACCTCAGGGGGCTTCGAAGAGCAGTACTTC	CASTSGGFEEQYF
NA	TRBV27	TRBJ2-5	TRBD2	TGTGCCAGCATTGCCATTTTTAGCGGGGGACTGGGTGAGCAGTACTTC	CASIAIFSGGLGEQYF
NA	TRBV20-1	TRBJ2-3	NA	TGCAGTGCTAGTGCCGGGGGCGGCGGAGATACGCAGTATTTT	CSASAGGGGDTQYF
NA	TRBV6-1	TRBJ2-7	TRBD1	TGTGCCAGCAGTGAGGGGACAGGGGGTGGTCACGAGCAGTACTTC	CASSEGTGGGHEQYF
NA	TRBV11-2	TRBJ1-5	NA	TGTGCCAGCAGCCTTGCCGGCGGAAACCATCAGCCCCAGCATTTT	CASSLAGGNHQPQHF
NA	TRBV5-1	TRBJ2-2	NA	TGCGCCAGCAGCCCAATGCAGGGTAACACCGGGGAGCTGTTTTTT	CASSPMQGNTGELFF
few	TRBV20-1	TRBJ1-2	TRBD1	TGCAGCCCTTATAAAGGAGGGGGCAGACCATTCAACTATGGCTACACCTTC	CSPYKGGGRPFNYGYTF
NA	TRBV28	TRBJ2-3	NA	TGTGCCAGCAGTCTTTCGGACAGCCCTAGCACAGATACGCAGTATTTT	CASSLSDSPSTDTQYF
few	TRBV6-2/TRBV6-3	TRBJ1-2	NA	TGTGCCAGCAGTCCACGTAACAGTCCTTATAACTATGGCTACACCTTC	CASSPRNSPYNYGYTF
few	TRBV7-3	TRBJ2-3	NA	TGTGCCAGCAGCTCCCGTCGTGGAGATACGCAGTATTTT	CASSSRRGDTQYF
few	TRBV28	TRBJ2-5	NA	TGTGCCAGCAGCTACTCGGAGGTTGTGACGGAGACCCAGTACTTC	CASSYSEVVTETQYF
once	TRBV10-3	TRBJ2-7	NA	TGTGCCATCAGTGAGTCTAGGGACTCCTACGAGCAGTACTTC	CAISESRDSYEQYF
few	TRBV7-2	TRBJ1-6	NA	TGTGCCAGCAGCTTAGGGCTAGGGCCCCTCCACTTT	CASSLGLGPLHF
NA	TRBV12-3/TRBV12-4	TRBJ1-2	NA	TGTGCCAGCAGTTTACCCCGGAGCTATGGCTACACCTTC	CASSLPRSYGYTF
NA	TRBV28	TRBJ2-7	NA	TGTGCCAGCAGTTTATCCCTTACAGGGTTGTACGAGCAGTACTTC	CASSLSLTGLYEQYF
NA	TRBV20-1	TRBJ2-1	TRBD2	TGCAGTGCAGAGGGACTAGCGGGGGGCCGAGACAATGAGCAGTTCTTC	CSAEGLAGGRDNEQFF
NA	TRBV20-1	TRBJ2-7	NA	TGCAGTGCTAGTCCGGGTTCTGCGAACGAGCAGTACTTC	CSASPGSANEQYF
NA	TRBV12-3/TRBV12-4	TRBJ2-7	NA	TGTGCCAGCAGTTGGTTTGCAGGAGCTGGCGAGCAGTACTTC	CASSWFAGAGEQYF
NA	TRBV6-5	TRBJ1-1	NA	TGTGCCAGCTGCCGGGGAAGAATGAACACTGAAGCTTTCTTT	CASCRGRMNTEAFF
NA	TRBV20-1	TRBJ1-5	NA	TGCAGTGCCGGAGACTTCTATAGCAATCAGCCCCAGCATTTT	CSAGDFYSNQPQHF
NA	TRBV29-1	TRBJ2-7	NA	TGCAGCGTTGTAGTCCGGGGGTCCTACGAGCAGTACTTC	CSVVVRGSYEQYF
NA	TRBV4-3	TRBJ2-1	NA	TGCGCCAGCAGCCAAGAATCGGCGGGCTCCTACAATGAGCAGTTCTTC	CASSQESAGSYNEQFF
few	TRBV28	TRBJ2-7	NA	TGTGCCAGCATCGGCTCCTACGAGCAGTACTTC	CASIGSYEQYF
NA	TRBV18	TRBJ2-7	TRBD1	TGTGCCAGCTCACCACAACCGGGACAGGGCTCGCTCGAGCAGTACTTC	CASSPQPGQGSLEQYF
NA	TRBV7-2	TRBJ2-1	NA	TGTGCCAGCGCGAGACAGACCTACAATGAGCAGTTCTTC	CASARQTYNEQFF
NA	TRBV10-3	TRBJ2-7	NA	TGTGCCAGTTCGGGTCAGACAAACTCCTACGAGCAGTACTTC	CASSGQTNSYEQYF
NA	TRBV7-2	TRBJ1-2	TRBD1	TGTGCCAGCAGCCAAAACCAGGGACAGCTATCCTATGGCTACACCTTC	CASSQNQGQLSYGYTF
NA	TRBV27	TRBJ2-4	TRBD2	TGTGCCAGCGGAACGGGGGGCAAAAACATTCAGTACTTC	CASGTGGKNIQYF
NA	TRBV7-9	TRBJ1-4	NA	TGTGCCAGCAGCCATACAGGGTCCGTCCAGAGGGAAAAACTGTTTTTT	CASSHTGSVQREKLFF
NA	TRBV4-3	TRBJ1-2	NA	TGCGCCAGCAGCCCGGGGCAGACTAGTGGCTACACCTTC	CASSPGQTSGYTF
NA	TRBV27	TRBJ2-1	NA	TGTGCCAGCACCGTGGCGGGACTCTACAATGAGCAGTTCTTC	CASTVAGLYNEQFF
NA	TRBV6-1	TRBJ1-1	TRBD1	TGTGCCAGCACCCCACTTATACTTACCGGGACAGGGAGTGAAGCTTTCTTT	CASTPLILTGTGSEAFF
once	TRBV5-1	TRBJ2-1	NA	TGCGCCAGCAGCTTGGGGCGGGACAACTACAATGAGCAGTTCTTC	CASSLGRDNYNEQFF
few	TRBV12-3/TRBV12-4	TRBJ1-5	NA	TGTGCCAGCAGTCGAGGTCGAACCGTTCAGCCCCAGCATTTT	CASSRGRTVQPQHF
NA	TRBV7-8	TRBJ2-4	NA	TGTGCCAGCAGCTTACTTTTAGCTGGGGGGCAATCCATTGACATTCAGTACTTC	CASSLLLAGGQSIDIQYF
NA	TRBV6-1	TRBJ1-4	TRBD1	TGTGCCAGCAGTGAGGAGACAGGGTTCTTTCTGATGGCAAAACTGTTTTTT	CASSEETGFFLMAKLFF
NA	TRBV20-1	TRBJ2-1	TRBD2	TGCAGTGCTAGGGTATCCGGACTAGTCTCGCGCGAGCAGTTCTTC	CSARVSGLVSREQFF
few	TRBV25-1	TRBJ2-7	NA	TGTGCCAGCAGTGAATTCCCCCGGGGGGCGGACGAGCAGTACTTC	CASSEFPRGADEQYF
NA	TRBV12-3/TRBV12-4	TRBJ2-5	NA	TGTGCCAGCAGAGCCGAGACCGAGACCCAGTACTTC	CASRAETETQYF
NA	TRBV2	TRBJ1-5	NA	TGTGCCAGCAGTGAAACATTCTCCAGCAATCAGCCCCAGCATTTT	CASSETFSSNQPQHF
few	TRBV28	TRBJ2-5	TRBD1	TGTGCCAGCAGACGCCGGGACAGAGAGACCCAGTACTTC	CASRRRDRETQYF
NA	TRBV9	TRBJ2-7	NA	TGTGCCAGCAGCGTCGACAGGACCGACTACGAGCAGTACTTC	CASSVDRTDYEQYF
NA	TRBV4-2	TRBJ1-1	NA	TGTGCCAGCAGCCAAGAAGGGGGGCGGAACACTGAAGCTTTCTTT	CASSQEGGRNTEAFF
NA	TRBV5-6	TRBJ2-5	NA	TGTACCAGCAGCTTCGGCCACCAAGAGACCCAGTACTTC	CTSSFGHQETQYF
few	TRBV5-1	TRBJ2-5	NA	TGCGCCAGCACCACCCCCGGAGTTCAGGGGGAGACCCAGTACTTC	CASTTPGVQGETQYF
NA	TRBV6-5	TRBJ2-3	NA	TGTGCCAGCAGTGACTCGAGTTCCGGGACGCAGTATTTT	CASSDSSSGTQYF
NA	TRBV10-3	TRBJ1-2	NA	TGTGCCATCAGTGAGTCGGGAGGGCGCCCCAACTATGGCTACACCTTC	CAISESGGRPNYGYTF
NA	TRBV3-1	TRBJ2-3	NA	TGTGCCAGCAGCCCGAGGGATTTTGGCACAGATGCGCAGTATTTT	CASSPRDFGTDAQYF
NA	TRBV20-1	TRBJ1-5	NA	TGCAGTGCTATAACCCGGGACCCCAATCAGCCCCAGCATTTT	CSAITRDPNQPQHF